The 32 T cell receptor beta chains in this list originate from one sample, sequenced in a study of read filtering for tumor transcriptome and immune sequencing (dated by TCRdb to about 2020). Sequenced on an Illumina HiSeq 4000. Starting from about 400 ng RNA, TCR libraries were constructed with the Immunoverse kit using molecular barcoded adaptors that cover the alpha/delta and beta/gamma chains. The raw public data were reprocessed by TCRdb itself: fastp quality trimming at Q25, MiXCR clonotype calling, in-frame beta chains only. Rows merge per CDR3 protein into single entries with the most common DNA and genes. The table for this sample lists about 93,000 distinct CDR3 sequences; roughly 21% of them were counted only once. More than 9.5% of the sample lies in the top ten. The source material was a population of CD138-negative cells sorted from bone marrow. In the paper's terms, the cell subset or site label means: bone marrow mononuclear cells depleted of CD138+ plasma/myeloma cells by negative magnetic selection. All receptors come from a donor older than 35 with multiple myeloma.

At least ten counts were recorded for this clonotype. The rearrangement joins TRBV6-2 or TRBV6-3 to TRBJ2-1; D gene unclear. Trimming left V 6 bases short and J 2 bases short, with 5 bases between. This CDR3 has 12 amino acids. Per germline, CDR1 MNHEY and CDR2 SVGEGT. CDR3 loop: CASSPTYNEQFF. CDR3 in DNA: TGTGCCAGCAGCCCGACCTACAATGAGCAGTTCTTC.

As concerns this clonotype: With a much larger clone just one base away, this may be a read error. The chain has TRBV5-1 and TRBJ2-5; D ambiguous. Germline lookup yields CDR1 SGHRS and CDR2 YFSETQ. V was shortened by 4 bases and J by 6 bases, with 19 bases between the two germline ends. This CDR3 region has 15 residues. In DNA, the CDR3 is TGCGCCAGCAGCAGGAGAGACCCCATGAGAAAGACCCAGTACTTC. As protein: CASSRRDPMRKTQYF.

This clonotype was seen ten or more times. This chain links TRBV12-3 or TRBV12-4 with TRBJ1-5; D is uncertain. The CDR3 totals 12 residues. The V gene lost 2 bases and the J gene lost 5 bases, with 4 bases spanning the gap. CDR3 coding DNA: TGTGCCAGCAGTTTACCACATCAGCCCCAGCATTTT. Amino acid sequence: CASSLPHQPQHF.

This clonotype was observed at least ten times. This sequence joins TRBV7-2 and TRBJ1-1; no reliable D call. The ends were cut back, 5 bases at V and 0 bases at J, with 10 bases in the middle. This CDR3 spans 14 amino acids. Germline-derived CDR1 and CDR2 are SGHTA and FQGNSA. Here the CDR3 reads CASSPLQMNTEAFF. DNA of the CDR3: TGTGCCAGCAGCCCACTACAAATGAACACTGAAGCTTTCTTT.

With respect to this clonotype: This may be a read error, as it is one base from a much larger clone. This chain links TRBV5-5 with TRBJ2-1; D perhaps matches TRBD2 (7 bases). CDR3 length equals 16 residues. Per the germline V gene, CDR1 is SGHKS and CDR2 is YYEKEE (reference sequence). As DNA, the CDR3 is TGTGCCAGCAGCATGCTGCTGGGGGGGCTAACTGGTGAGCTGTTCTTC. This translates into CASSMLLGGLTGELFF.

This clonotype was counted ten times or more. J is TRBJ2-1 and V is TRBV10-2, with no clear D. With 4 bases removed from V and 5 bases from J, the gap between germline ends came to 3 bases. This CDR3 region has 11 residues. CDR1 and CDR2 (germline): WSHSY, SAAADI. DNA of the CDR3: TGCGCCAGCAGTGCACACAATGAGCAGTTCTTC. Translation gives CASSAHNEQFF.

This rearrangement joins TRBV5-1 to TRBJ1-2; D gene ambiguous. Trimming removed 5 bases at V and 8 bases at J, with 16 bases between. The CDR3 is made up of 13 amino acids. Germline loops: CDR1 SGHRS, CDR2 YFSETQ. The CDR3 region is CASRTFDGFGYTF. In DNA, the CDR3 is TGCGCCAGCAGAACCTTTGACGGGTTCGGCTACACCTTC.

There are many counts of this clonotype. The CDR3 nucleotides read TGTGCCAGCAGCTCCTTGCGGGGACTAGCGGGAGCTGCCACAGATACGCAGTATTTT. Encoded protein: CASSSLRGLAGAATDTQYF. The rearrangement joins TRBV7-9 to TRBJ2-3; TRBD2 aligns across 14 bases. The germline V gene has CDR1 SEHNR and CDR2 FQNEAQ (reference sequence). Trimming cost V 4 bases and J 2 bases; bases outside gene matches: 11. The CDR3 has 19 amino acids.

This clonotype has a count of ten or more. V is TRBV5-1 and J is TRBJ2-2, with unresolved D. The CDR3 is made up of 12 amino acids. Trimming cost V 4 bases and J 3 bases, with 4 bases left between them. Germline V CDR1 and CDR2: SGHRS, YFSETQ. The CDR3 coding sequence is TGCGCCAGCAGCGGCGACACCGGGGAGCTGTTTTTT. This encodes CASSGDTGELFF. The whole variable domain, filled in from reference TRBV5-1 and TRBJ2-2, reads KAGVTQTPRYLIKTRGQQVTLSCSPISGHRSVSWYQQTPGQGLQFLFEYFSETQRNKGNFPGRFSGRQFSNSRSEMNVSTLELGDSALYLCASSGDTGELFFGEGSRLTVL.

V usage is TRBV28 and J usage is TRBJ1-5; D uncertain. This CDR3 spans 16 amino acids. V shed 5 bases and J shed 0 bases, with 14 bases lying between them. The germline V gene encodes CDR1 MDHEN and CDR2 SYDVKM. CDR3 nucleotides: TGTGCCAGCAGTGAGACAAGTGTGGGTAGCAATCAGCCCCAGCATTTT. Translation gives CASSETSVGSNQPQHF. Supplemented by reference TRBV28 and TRBJ1-5, the full variable domain reads DVKVTQSSRYLVKRTGEKVFLECVQDMDHENMFWYRQDPGLGLRLIYFSYDVKMKEKGDIPEGYSVSREKKERFSLILESASTNQTSMYLCASSETSVGSNQPQHFGDGTRLSIL.

The V and J genes are TRBV27 and TRBJ1-2; the match to TRBD1 covers 10 bases. This CDR3 has 14 amino acids. Looked up from germline, CDR1 is MNHEY and CDR2 is SMNVEV (reference sequence). The J segment lost 4 bases and the V segment lost 5 bases, leaving 4 bases of the junction unmatched. CDR3 nucleotide sequence: TGTGCCAGCAGTCCGCGGGACAGGGGCTATGGCTACACCTTC. Translation gives CASSPRDRGYGYTF.

This clonotype has a count of ten or more. The chain uses TRBV28 and TRBJ1-2, with a weak D call TRBD1 (6 bases). The CDR3 is 14 amino acids. Germline assignment: CDR1 MDHEN and CDR2 SYDVKM. V lost 8 bases and J lost 2, with 15 bases in between. CDR3 DNA sequence: TGTGCCAGCTTCGGGTACGACAGGAACTATGGCTACACCTTC. This sequence encodes CASFGYDRNYGYTF.

The V call is TRBV25-1, the J call TRBJ2-7; no firm D call. Per the germline V gene, CDR1 is MGHDK and CDR2 is SYGVNS. The germline V and J ends were trimmed by 3 bases and 1 base, with 7 bases remaining between them. The CDR3 has 13 amino acids. CDR3 region: CASSDFGSYEQYF. The CDR3, as DNA: TGTGCCAGCAGTGACTTCGGGTCCTACGAGCAGTACTTC.

Concerning this clonotype: This sequence is one base from a far larger clone and is likely a read error. The CDR3 end shows no conserved phenylalanine or tryptophan, and so a read error is likely. J is TRBJ2-7 and V is TRBV13, with D uncertain. V lost 7 bases and J lost 4, with 11 bases in between. Germline CDR1 reads PRHDT; CDR2 reads FYEKMQ (reference sequence). CDR3 length: 12 amino acids. The CDR3, as DNA: TGTGCCAGCACACAGTCCTGGTACGAGCAGTACTCC. Its translation is CASTQSWYEQYS.

Of note for this clonotype: A much larger clone sits a single nucleotide away, making a read error possible. The chain recombines TRBV18 with TRBJ1-4; D is undetermined. CDR3 length equals 14 residues. CDR1 and CDR2 from the germline V gene are KGHSH and LQKENI. CDR3 DNA sequence: TGTGCCAGCTCACCTTCCTGGCCAAATGAAAAACTGTCTTTT. Translated, it gives CASSPSWPNEKLSF.

The genes are TRBV28 and TRBJ2-4; the D is unclear. Per the germline V gene, CDR1 is MDHEN and CDR2 is SYDVKM. V dropped 5 bases and J dropped 0 bases, with 11 bases sitting between them. The CDR3 runs to 15 residues. The CDR3 region has the DNA TGTGCCAGCAGTACCTCCTCAACAGCCAAAAACATTCAGTACTTC. Translation: CASSTSSTAKNIQYF.

This sequence joins TRBV5-8 and TRBJ1-6; D is uncertain. The CDR3 totals 14 residues. V lost 4 bases to trimming and J lost 7 bases, with 12 bases between them. Germline-derived CDR1 and CDR2 are SGHTS and YDEGEE. DNA for the CDR3: TGTGCCAGCAGCCAAGGAACCAGAAATTCACCCCTCCACTTT. Translated: CASSQGTRNSPLHF.

There are many counts of this clonotype. At one of its ends the junction is not consistent with the germline gene, which may arise from a read error. The chain couples TRBV13 to TRBJ2-3; no clear D. Germline CDR1 is PRHDT and CDR2 is FYEKMQ (reference sequence). CDR3 length: 15 amino acids. The CDR3 here is CASSLVRLKRDTQYF. In DNA form, the CDR3 reads TGCGCCAGCAGCTTGGTCAGGCTAAAAAGGGATACGCAGTATTTT.

This clonotype has ten or more counts. The chain uses TRBV5-1 and TRBJ2-5; D is undetermined. The CDR3 is made up of 13 amino acids. Germline-derived CDR1 and CDR2 are SGHRS and YFSETQ. V gave up 0 bases and J gave up 2 bases, with 5 bases separating them. This CDR3 is CASSLAPQETQYF. The CDR3 bases are TGCGCCAGCAGCTTGGCTCCACAAGAGACCCAGTACTTC.

This clonotype was observed at least ten times. The rearrangement joins TRBV4-1 to TRBJ2-7; D is tentatively TRBD1 or TRBD2 (5 bases each). CDR3 size: 14 residues. Germline V gives CDR1 MGHRA, CDR2 YSYEKL. Trimming stripped 5 bases from V and 2 bases from J, with 13 bases between. The CDR3 DNA is TGCGCCAGCAGCTTTAGGGACCGCACCTACGAGCAGTACTTC. Amino acid sequence: CASSFRDRTYEQYF.

The chain joins TRBV11-2 to TRBJ1-5; D is perhaps TRBD1 (6 bases). Germline V gene sequence: CDR1 SGHAT, CDR2 FQNNGV. The CDR3 has 15 residues. The V end was cut by 5 bases, the J end by 1 base, with 12 bases between. In nucleotides, the CDR3 is TGTGCCAGCAGCGCCCTGAGGGGGAGCAATCAGCCCCAGCATTTT. This sequence encodes CASSALRGSNQPQHF.

This clonotype occurred many times. The chain couples TRBV29-1 to TRBJ1-1, with a weak D call TRBD1 (5 bases). CDR1 is SQVTM, CDR2 ANQGSEA, per germline. V lost 2 bases and J 3 bases, leaving 13 bases between the germline ends. This CDR3 is built from 14 residues. This chain's CDR3 is CSVEWLGGDTEAFF. In DNA form, the CDR3 reads TGCAGCGTTGAATGGCTCGGAGGGGACACTGAAGCTTTCTTT.

This clonotype showed up many times. This chain connects TRBV2 to TRBJ2-1; the match to TRBD1 covers 7 bases. Germline lookup yields CDR1 SNHLY and CDR2 FYNNEI. Trimming took 3 bases from V and 12 from J; bases not matched to a gene: 2. The CDR3 has 11 amino acids. The CDR3 DNA reads as TGTGCCAGCAGTGATTACAGGGGGCAGTTCTTC. Its protein product is CASSDYRGQFF.

Ten or more counts support this clonotype. V and J are TRBV25-1 and TRBJ2-1; 8 nucleotides line up with TRBD2. Per germline, CDR1 MGHDK and CDR2 SYGVNS. Trimming took 6 bases from V and 5 from J; bases not matched to a gene: 9. The CDR3 is 15 residues long. CDR3 sequence reads: CASRAERGFHNEQFF. The CDR3 DNA sequence: TGTGCCAGCAGGGCGGAGCGGGGGTTCCACAATGAGCAGTTCTTC.

On this clonotype itself: One end of the junction does not line up with germline, which may come from a read error. V and J are TRBV7-7 and TRBJ2-5; no definite D call. In germline, CDR1 is SSHAT, CDR2 FNYEAQ (reference sequence). CDR3 length: 14 amino acids. The CDR3 loop reads CASSPSPFGETQYF. CDR3 DNA: TGTGCTAGCAGCCCTTCCCCCTTCGGAGAGACCCAGTACTTC.

The rearrangement joins TRBV5-1 to TRBJ2-3; D ambiguous. V lost 2 bases to trimming and J lost 2 bases, with 9 bases between them. Per germline, CDR1 SGHRS and CDR2 YFSETQ. The CDR3 has 14 residues. CDR3 nucleotides: TGCGCCAGCAGCTTAGGATCACTCACAGATACGCAGTATTTT. Amino acids: CASSLGSLTDTQYF. Together with reference TRBV5-1 and TRBJ2-3, the CDR3 gives the full variable domain: KAGVTQTPRYLIKTRGQQVTLSCSPISGHRSVSWYQQTPGQGLQFLFEYFSETQRNKGNFPGRFSGRQFSNSRSEMNVSTLELGDSALYLCASSLGSLTDTQYFGPGTRLTVL.

This clonotype has a count of ten or more. V gene TRBV9 combines with J gene TRBJ2-2; D is possibly TRBD1 (5 bases). V was pared by 5 bases and J by 4 bases, with 9 bases between. CDR1 SGDLS and CDR2 YYNGEE come from the germline V gene. The CDR3 consists of 13 residues. The CDR3 DNA follows: TGTGCCAGCAGGCAGGGAAGCACCGGGGAGCTGTTTTTT. This encodes CASRQGSTGELFF.

This clonotype was observed many times. The chain combines TRBV28 with TRBJ1-6, with D maybe TRBD1 (5 bases). Germline V gene data show CDR1 as MDHEN and CDR2 as SYDVKM. CDR3 length: 12 amino acids. The V and J ends lost 6 bases and 7 bases respectively, with 7 bases between them. The CDR3 reads CASRTANSPLHF. DNA of the CDR3: TGTGCCAGCAGGACAGCCAATTCACCCCTCCACTTT.

At least ten counts were recorded for this clonotype. The rearrangement links TRBV2 to TRBJ2-2; D assignment may be TRBD1 or TRBD2 (6 bases each). The CDR3 spans 13 residues. Germline lookup yields CDR1 SNHLY and CDR2 FYNNEI. In DNA, the CDR3 is TGTGCACAAGGGAGGACAGAGGGCGGGGAGCTGTTTTTT. Translation gives CAQGRTEGGELFF.

This clonotype occurred many times. Here the CDR3 DNA reads TGTGCCAGCAGGGGGATCTCCGCGAACACCGGGGAGCTGTTTTTT. Translation gives CASRGISANTGELFF. The genes are TRBV2 and TRBJ2-2; D not resolved. Trimming pared 6 bases from V and 0 bases from J, leaving 11 bases between. The CDR3 is made up of 15 amino acids. The germline gives CDR1 SNHLY, CDR2 FYNNEI. Using reference TRBV2 and TRBJ2-2 for the parts outside the CDR3, the full variable domain is EPEVTQTPSHQVTQMGQEVILRCVPISNHLYFYWYRQILGQKVEFLVSFYNNEISEKSEIFDDQFSVERPDGSNFTLKIRSTKLEDSAMYFCASRGISANTGELFFGEGSRLTVL.

This clonotype was seen repeatedly, ten times or more. This chain links TRBV6-6 with TRBJ2-7; 8 bases line up with TRBD2. Trimming removed 6 bases from V and 5 bases from J; junction bases left unmatched: 6. This CDR3 contains 13 residues. Germline values: CDR1 MNHNY, CDR2 SVGAGI (reference sequence). This CDR3 is CASSPGLANEQYF. In nucleotides, the CDR3 is TGTGCCAGCAGCCCAGGACTAGCTAACGAGCAGTACTTC.

The table lists this clonotype with many counts. This chain connects TRBV29-1 to TRBJ2-1, with TRBD1 as a possible D gene (6 bases). With 1 base removed from V and 6 bases from J, the gap between germline ends came to 10 bases. This CDR3 comprises 13 residues. Germline V lookup: CDR1 SQVTM, CDR2 ANQGSEA. DNA for the CDR3: TGCAGCGTTGAAGGGACAGATTTCAATGAGCAGTTCTTC. Encoded protein: CSVEGTDFNEQFF.